The text below deals with one T cell receptor beta chain. This specimen belongs to a study of T cells in pancreatic ductal adenocarcinoma. Selected pancreatic ductal adenocarcinoma patients had undergone surgery without neoadjuvant therapy. Data came from immunoSEQ multiplex PCR; TCRdb stores just in-frame clones and leaves some out. This repertoire shows about 11,000 clones, more than 80% found once; its top ten account for about 17%. V was clipped by 8 bases and J by 3 bases; unmatched bases: 8. This CDR3 has 14 residues. Germline CDR1 is MDHEN and CDR2 is SYDVKM. The sequencing input was PBMCs. This chain links TRBV28 with TRBJ1-1; TRBD1 matches 8 bases. The clonotype originates from a human donor with pancreatic ductal adenocarcinoma. The CDR3 sequence is CASSRSGGHTEAFF. CDR3 nucleotides: TGTGCCAGCTCACGATCAGGGGGCCACACTGAAGCTTTCTTT.